This T cell receptor beta chain is from a study of T cell changes during pregnancy in multiple sclerosis. The CDR3 has 14 amino acids. V gave up 3 bases and J gave up 4 bases; unmatched junction bases: 5. From germline, CDR1 is LNHDA and CDR2 SQIVND (reference sequence). TCRdb's table, derived via immunoSEQ multiplex PCR, lists solely in-frame clones and lacks some. The sample comprises roughly 97,000 clones, 90% of which are singletons, and around 0.8% rests with the top ten. This sequence joins TRBV19 and TRBJ2-7; 8 bases are a match to TRBD2. The receptor comes from a female donor in good health, enrolled as a control in a pregnancy study. Sequences were derived from peripheral blood, sampled in the second trimester of pregnancy. CDR3 sequence reads: CASSMSSGRYEQYF. In DNA form, the CDR3 reads TGTGCCAGTAGTATGTCTAGCGGGCGGTACGAGCAGTACTTC.